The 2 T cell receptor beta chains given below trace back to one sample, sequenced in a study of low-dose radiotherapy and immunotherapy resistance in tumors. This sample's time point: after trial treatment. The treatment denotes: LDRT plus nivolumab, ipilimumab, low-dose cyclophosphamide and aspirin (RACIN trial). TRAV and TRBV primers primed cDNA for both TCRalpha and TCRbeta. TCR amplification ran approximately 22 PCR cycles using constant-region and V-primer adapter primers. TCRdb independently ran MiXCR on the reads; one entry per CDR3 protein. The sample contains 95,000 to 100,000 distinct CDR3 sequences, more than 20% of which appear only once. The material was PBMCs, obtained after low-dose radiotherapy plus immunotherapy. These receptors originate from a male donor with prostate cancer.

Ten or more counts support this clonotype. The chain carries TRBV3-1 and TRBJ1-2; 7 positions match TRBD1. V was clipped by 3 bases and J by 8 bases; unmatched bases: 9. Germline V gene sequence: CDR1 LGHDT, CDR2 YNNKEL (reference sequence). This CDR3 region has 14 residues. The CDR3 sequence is CASSHEGTAGGYTF. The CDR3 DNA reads TGTGCCAGCAGCCACGAAGGGACAGCCGGAGGCTACACCTTC.

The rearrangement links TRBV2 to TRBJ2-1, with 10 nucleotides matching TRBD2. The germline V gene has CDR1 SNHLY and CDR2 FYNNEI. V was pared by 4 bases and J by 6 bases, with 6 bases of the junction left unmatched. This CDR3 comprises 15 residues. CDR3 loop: CASSALAGATNEQFF. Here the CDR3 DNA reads TGTGCCAGCAGTGCCCTAGCGGGGGCGACCAATGAGCAGTTCTTC. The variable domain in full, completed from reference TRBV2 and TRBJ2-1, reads EPEVTQTPSHQVTQMGQEVILRCVPISNHLYFYWYRQILGQKVEFLVSFYNNEISEKSEIFDDQFSVERPDGSNFTLKIRSTKLEDSAMYFCASSALAGATNEQFFGPGTRLTVL.